A single sample is the source of the 10 T cell receptor beta chains below, sequenced in a study of blood T cell repertoires in COVID-19. The method was immunoSEQ multiplex PCR; TCRdb's version includes in-frame clones alone and lacks a portion of them. The sample consists of some 110,000 clones, approximately 78% of them appearing once. Material for sequencing was peripheral blood. These TCRs come from a man aged 65 to 85 with acute or convalescent COVID-19.

The V and J genes are TRBV5-4 and TRBJ2-5, with D perhaps matching TRBD2 (5 bases). CDR3 length: 15 amino acids. Trimming stripped 0 bases from V and 1 base from J, with 10 bases between. From germline, CDR1 is SGHNT and CDR2 YYREEE (reference sequence). Written as DNA, the CDR3 is TGTGCCAGCAGCTTGGCCGGGAACCTCCAAGAGACCCAGTACTTC. Amino acid sequence: CASSLAGNLQETQYF.

This chain joins TRBV30 and TRBJ1-2; perhaps TRBD1 as D (6 bases). Deletions cut 4 bases from V and 2 bases from J, with 17 bases between. This CDR3 has 15 residues. Germline V gene lookup returns CDR1 GTSNPN and CDR2 SVGIG (reference sequence). As DNA, the CDR3 is TGTGCCTGGACCAAATCACCTCAGGGGAACTATGGCTACACCTTC. Amino acids: CAWTKSPQGNYGYTF.

V and J are TRBV11-2 and TRBJ1-1; 7 bases map to TRBD1. This CDR3 is built from 15 residues. Trimming removed 5 bases from V and 0 bases from J; junction bases left unmatched: 6. CDR1 is SGHAT and CDR2 is FQNNGV in the germline V gene. The CDR3 coding sequence is TGTGCCAGCAGCCCCCCGACAGGGATGAACACTGAAGCTTTCTTT. This sequence encodes CASSPPTGMNTEAFF.

The rearrangement uses TRBV12-5 and TRBJ2-5; the D gene is possibly TRBD2 (5 bases). Trimming took 3 bases from V and 2 from J, leaving 13 bases between them. CDR3 length: 15 amino acids. Per the germline V gene, CDR1 is LGHNT and CDR2 is FRNRAP. As DNA, the CDR3 is TGTGCTAGTGGTTTCGGGAAAGGGAAGCAAGAGACCCAGTACTTC. This gives the protein CASGFGKGKQETQYF.

This chain uses TRBV2 with TRBJ1-2; D may be TRBD1 (5 bases). Trimming stripped 6 bases from V and 4 bases from J, with 21 bases between. This CDR3 has 16 amino acids. CDR1 and CDR2 from the germline V gene are SNHLY and FYNNEI. For the CDR3, the DNA is TGTGCCAGCAGGGACACTGGGACTTATCTCGCCTATGGCTACACCTTC. Translating it yields CASRDTGTYLAYGYTF.

The chain couples TRBV5-5 to TRBJ2-7; weak D call: TRBD1 (6 bases). The V end lost 4 bases, the J end lost 3 bases, and 8 bases lay between the germline ends. This CDR3 spans 12 amino acids. CDR1 is SGHKS, CDR2 YYEKEE, per germline (reference sequence). As DNA, the CDR3 is TGTGCCAGCAGCCCGGACAGCTACGAGCAGTACTTC. Encoded protein: CASSPDSYEQYF.

The chain couples TRBV5-8 to TRBJ2-3; no clear D. This CDR3 is built from 14 residues. From germline, CDR1 is SGHTS and CDR2 YDEGEE. V gave up 2 bases and J gave up 1 base, with 8 bases separating them. The CDR3 here is CASSLSPGTDTQYF. As DNA, the CDR3 is TGTGCCAGCAGCTTATCCCCAGGCACAGATACGCAGTATTTT.

The chain recombines TRBV9 with TRBJ1-2; 8 nucleotides align to TRBD1. The ends lost 0 bases at V and 3 bases at J; junction bases unmatched: 7. The CDR3 is 16 residues long. The germline V gene has CDR1 SGDLS and CDR2 YYNGEE. The CDR3 DNA sequence: TGTGCCAGCAGCGTAGGTCGGCAGGGGGCAGACTATGGCTACACCTTC. This sequence encodes CASSVGRQGADYGYTF. The full variable domain, completed using reference TRBV9 and TRBJ1-2, is DSGVTQTPKHLITATGQRVTLRCSPRSGDLSVYWYQQSLDQGLQFLIQYYNGEERAKGNILERFSAQQFPDLHSELNLSSLELGDSALYFCASSVGRQGADYGYTFGSGTRLTVV.

This clone was counted many times. The chain joins TRBV5-1 to TRBJ1-3, with D maybe TRBD1 (6 bases). This CDR3 spans 15 amino acids. CDR1 SGHRS and CDR2 YFSETQ come from the germline V gene. Trimming took 3 bases from V and 4 from J, leaving 14 bases between them. CDR3 loop: CASSSNPGTGNTIYF. In DNA, the CDR3 is TGCGCCAGCAGCTCAAACCCCGGGACAGGAAACACCATATATTTT.

The chain is built from TRBV7-9 and TRBJ2-1, with 9 bases fitting TRBD2. The length of the CDR3 is 15 residues. Germline V gene lookup returns CDR1 SEHNR and CDR2 FQNEAQ (reference sequence). V lost 2 bases, J lost 7 bases, and 6 bases stayed unmatched. The CDR3 DNA reads as TGTGCCAGCAGCTTACGGGAGCTAGCGGGAAATGAGCAGTTCTTC. This encodes CASSLRELAGNEQFF.